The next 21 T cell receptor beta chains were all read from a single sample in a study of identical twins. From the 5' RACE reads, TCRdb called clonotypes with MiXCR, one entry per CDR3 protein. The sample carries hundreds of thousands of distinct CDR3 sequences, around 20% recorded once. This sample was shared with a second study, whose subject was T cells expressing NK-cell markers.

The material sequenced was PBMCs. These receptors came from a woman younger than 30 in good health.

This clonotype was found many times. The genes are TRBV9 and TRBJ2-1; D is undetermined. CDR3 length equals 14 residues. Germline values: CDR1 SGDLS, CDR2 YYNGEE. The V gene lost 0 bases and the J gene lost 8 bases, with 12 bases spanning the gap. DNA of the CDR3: TGTGCCAGCAGCGTAGGGTTCGGCGAAGATGAGCAGTTCTTC. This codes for CASSVGFGEDEQFF.

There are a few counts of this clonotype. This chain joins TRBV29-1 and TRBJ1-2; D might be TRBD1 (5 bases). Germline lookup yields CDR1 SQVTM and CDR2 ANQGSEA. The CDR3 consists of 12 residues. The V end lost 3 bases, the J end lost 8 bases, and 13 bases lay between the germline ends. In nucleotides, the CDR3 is TGCAGCGTTGATGCGGGGGATGGAGGCTACACCTTC. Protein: CSVDAGDGGYTF.

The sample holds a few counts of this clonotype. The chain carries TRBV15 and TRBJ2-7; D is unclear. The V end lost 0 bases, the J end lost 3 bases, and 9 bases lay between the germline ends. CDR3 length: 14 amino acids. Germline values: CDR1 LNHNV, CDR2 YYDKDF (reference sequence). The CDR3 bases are TGTGCCACCAGCAGAGATTACAACATCTACGAGCAGTACTTC. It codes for CATSRDYNIYEQYF.

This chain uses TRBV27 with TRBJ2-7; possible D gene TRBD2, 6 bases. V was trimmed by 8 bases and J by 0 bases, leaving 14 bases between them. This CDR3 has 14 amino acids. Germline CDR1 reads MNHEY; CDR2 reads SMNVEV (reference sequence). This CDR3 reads CASGIHGSSYEQYF. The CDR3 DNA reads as TGTGCCAGCGGGATCCACGGGAGCTCCTACGAGCAGTACTTC.

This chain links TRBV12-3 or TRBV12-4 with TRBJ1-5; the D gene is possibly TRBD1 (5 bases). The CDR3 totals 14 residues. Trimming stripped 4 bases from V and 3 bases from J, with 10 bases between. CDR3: CASSSGPYNQPQHF. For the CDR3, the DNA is TGTGCCAGCAGTTCGGGACCGTACAATCAGCCCCAGCATTTT.

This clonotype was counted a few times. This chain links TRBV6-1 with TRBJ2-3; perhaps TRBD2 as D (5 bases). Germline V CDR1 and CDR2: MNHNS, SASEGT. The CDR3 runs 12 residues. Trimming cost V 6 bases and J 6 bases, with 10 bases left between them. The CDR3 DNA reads TGTGCCAGCAGGAACTGGGAGGATACGCAGTATTTT. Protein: CASRNWEDTQYF.

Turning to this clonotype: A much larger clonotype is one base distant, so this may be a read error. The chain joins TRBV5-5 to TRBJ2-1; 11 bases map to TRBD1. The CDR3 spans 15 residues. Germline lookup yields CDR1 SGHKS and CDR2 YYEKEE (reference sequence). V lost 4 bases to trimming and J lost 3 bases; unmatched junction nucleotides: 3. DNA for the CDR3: TGTGCCAGCAGCCGCGGGACAGGGGGCTACAATGAGCAGTTCTTC. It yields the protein CASSRGTGGYNEQFF.

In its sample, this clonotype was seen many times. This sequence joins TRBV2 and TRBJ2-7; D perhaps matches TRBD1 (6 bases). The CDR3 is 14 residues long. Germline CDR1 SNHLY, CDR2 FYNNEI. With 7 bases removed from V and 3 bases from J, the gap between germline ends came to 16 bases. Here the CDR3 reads CASNQQGAVYEQYF. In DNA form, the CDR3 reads TGTGCCAGCAACCAACAGGGTGCCGTCTACGAGCAGTACTTC.

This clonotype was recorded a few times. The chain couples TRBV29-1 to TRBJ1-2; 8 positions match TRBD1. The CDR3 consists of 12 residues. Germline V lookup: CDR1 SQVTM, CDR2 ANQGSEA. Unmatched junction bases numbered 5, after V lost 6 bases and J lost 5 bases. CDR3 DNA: TGCAGCGTCGCGAGGGACAGGTATGGCTACACCTTC. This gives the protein CSVARDRYGYTF.

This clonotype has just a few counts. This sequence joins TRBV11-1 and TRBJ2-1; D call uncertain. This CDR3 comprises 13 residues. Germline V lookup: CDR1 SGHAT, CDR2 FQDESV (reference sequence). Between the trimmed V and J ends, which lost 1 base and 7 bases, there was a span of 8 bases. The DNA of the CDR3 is TGTGCCAGCAGCTTAGGTGAGGCGAATGAGCAGTTCTTC. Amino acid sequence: CASSLGEANEQFF.

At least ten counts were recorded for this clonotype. The CDR3 reads CASSQDRGYTF. CDR3 nucleotides: TGTGCCAGCAGCCAAGATCGTGGCTACACCTTC. This chain links TRBV3-1 with TRBJ1-2, with unresolved D. Between the trimmed V and J ends, which lost 0 bases and 7 bases, there was a span of 3 bases. The CDR3 runs to 11 residues. Germline V gene data show CDR1 as LGHDT and CDR2 as YNNKEL (reference sequence).

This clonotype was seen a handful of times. This CDR3 is CASSPPGEPQYF. In DNA form, the CDR3 reads TGTGCCAGCAGTCCCCCTGGGGAGCCCCAGTACTTC. The chain has TRBV27 and TRBJ2-5; TRBD2 might be the D (5 bases). Deletions cut 5 bases from V and 9 bases from J, with 13 bases between. Germline V gene lookup returns CDR1 MNHEY and CDR2 SMNVEV (reference sequence). This CDR3 has 12 residues.

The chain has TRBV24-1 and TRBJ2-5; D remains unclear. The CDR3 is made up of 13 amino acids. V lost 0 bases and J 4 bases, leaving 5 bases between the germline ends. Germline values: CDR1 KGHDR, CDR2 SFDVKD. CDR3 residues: CATSDLWRETQYF. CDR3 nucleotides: TGTGCCACCAGTGATTTGTGGAGAGAGACCCAGTACTTC.

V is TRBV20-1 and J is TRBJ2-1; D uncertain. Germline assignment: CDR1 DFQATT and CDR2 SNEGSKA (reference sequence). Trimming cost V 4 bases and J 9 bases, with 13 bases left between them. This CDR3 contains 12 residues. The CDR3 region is CSANSVRREQFF. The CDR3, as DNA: TGCAGTGCTAATTCCGTACGGCGTGAGCAGTTCTTC.

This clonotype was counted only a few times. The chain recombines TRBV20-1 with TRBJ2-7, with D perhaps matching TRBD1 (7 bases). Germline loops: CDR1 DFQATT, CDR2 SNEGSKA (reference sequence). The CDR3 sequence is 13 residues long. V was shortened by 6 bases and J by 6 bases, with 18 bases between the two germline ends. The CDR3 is CSAGRGDTSEQYF. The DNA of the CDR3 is TGCAGTGCCGGCAGGGGGGATACTAGCGAGCAGTACTTC.

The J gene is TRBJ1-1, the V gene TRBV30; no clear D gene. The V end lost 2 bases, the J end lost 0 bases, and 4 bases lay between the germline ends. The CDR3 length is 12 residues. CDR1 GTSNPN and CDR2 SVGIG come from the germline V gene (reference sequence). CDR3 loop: CAWSRMNTEAFF. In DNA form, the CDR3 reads TGTGCCTGGAGTAGGATGAACACTGAAGCTTTCTTT.

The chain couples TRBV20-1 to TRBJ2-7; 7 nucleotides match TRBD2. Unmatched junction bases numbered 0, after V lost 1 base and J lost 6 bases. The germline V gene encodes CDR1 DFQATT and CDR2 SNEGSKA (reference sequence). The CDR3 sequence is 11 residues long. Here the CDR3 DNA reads TGCAGTGCTAGAGGGGGGGGCGAGCAGTACTTC. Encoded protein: CSARGGGEQYF.

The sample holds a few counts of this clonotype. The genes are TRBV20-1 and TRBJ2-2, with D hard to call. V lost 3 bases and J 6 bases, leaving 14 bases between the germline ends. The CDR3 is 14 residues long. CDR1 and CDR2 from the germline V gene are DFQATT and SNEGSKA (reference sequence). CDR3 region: CSARAQFRPGELFF. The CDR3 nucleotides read TGCAGTGCTAGGGCCCAATTTCGACCCGGGGAGCTGTTTTTT.

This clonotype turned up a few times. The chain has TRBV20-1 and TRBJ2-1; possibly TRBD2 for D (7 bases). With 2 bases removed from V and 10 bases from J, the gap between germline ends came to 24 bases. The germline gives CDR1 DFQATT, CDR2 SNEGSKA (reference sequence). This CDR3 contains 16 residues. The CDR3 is CSARSTGTTGNTEQFF. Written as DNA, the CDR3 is TGCAGTGCTAGAAGTACAGGGACTACGGGCAACACGGAGCAGTTCTTC.

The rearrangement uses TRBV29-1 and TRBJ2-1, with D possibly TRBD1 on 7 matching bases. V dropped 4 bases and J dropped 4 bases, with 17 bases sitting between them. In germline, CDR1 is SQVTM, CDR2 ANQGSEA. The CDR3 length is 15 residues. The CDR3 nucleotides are TGCAGCGTTGGGGGCAGGGGGGATGTTTACAATGAGCAGTTCTTC. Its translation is CSVGGRGDVYNEQFF.

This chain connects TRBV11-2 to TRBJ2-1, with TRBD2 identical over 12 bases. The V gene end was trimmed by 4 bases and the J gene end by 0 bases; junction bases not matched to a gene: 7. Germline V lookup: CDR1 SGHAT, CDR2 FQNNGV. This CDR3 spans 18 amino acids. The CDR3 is CASSSRLAGDSSYNEQFF. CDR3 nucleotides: TGTGCCAGCAGCTCAAGACTAGCGGGAGACAGCTCCTACAATGAGCAGTTCTTC.